This TCR beta chain comes out of a study of beta chain features in type 1 diabetes. The study, taken as a whole, reports: Sequencing used cDNA, and cells with high TCR expression could therefore be over-represented.

About this clone: Its antigen is as yet unknown. A read error may produce the germline difference seen at one junction end.

Expressed TCRB transcripts were sequenced, since all the RNA that had been isolated was reverse transcribed. Reads from naive, central memory and regulatory T cell samples averaged around 3.5 million. TCRdb keeps only in-frame clones here, not all; method: immunoSEQ multiplex PCR. The table lists fewer than 200,000 clones, less than 15% of them singletons. Germline-derived CDR1 and CDR2 are MDHEN and SYDVKM. The CDR3 spans 13 residues. Every donor had blood drawn once into heparin, approximately 120 mL on average. Sorted populations all exceeded 95% purity. This receptor was identified in a woman in her late teens or twenties in good health. The J gene is TRBJ2-7, the V gene TRBV28, with a weak D call TRBD1 (6 bases). The material sequenced was central memory CD4+ T cells from blood. The CDR3 loop is CASSSTGTNTQAF. The CDR3 region has the DNA TGTGCCAGCAGTTCGACCGGGACAAACACACAAGCCTTC.